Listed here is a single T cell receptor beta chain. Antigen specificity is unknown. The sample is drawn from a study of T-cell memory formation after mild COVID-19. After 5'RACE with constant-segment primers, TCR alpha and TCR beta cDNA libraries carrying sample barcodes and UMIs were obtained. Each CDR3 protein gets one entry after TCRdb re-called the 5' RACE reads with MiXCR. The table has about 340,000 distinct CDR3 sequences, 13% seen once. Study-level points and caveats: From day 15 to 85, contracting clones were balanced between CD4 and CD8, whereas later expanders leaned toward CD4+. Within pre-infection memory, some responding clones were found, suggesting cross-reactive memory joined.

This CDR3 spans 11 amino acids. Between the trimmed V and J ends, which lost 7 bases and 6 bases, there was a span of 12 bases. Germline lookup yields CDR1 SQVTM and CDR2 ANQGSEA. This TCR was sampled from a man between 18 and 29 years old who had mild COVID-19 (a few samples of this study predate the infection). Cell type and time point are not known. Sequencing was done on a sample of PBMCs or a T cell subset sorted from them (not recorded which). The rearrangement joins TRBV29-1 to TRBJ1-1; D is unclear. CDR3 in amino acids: CSAERLAEAFF. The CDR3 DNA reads TGCAGCGCCGAAAGGTTGGCTGAAGCTTTCTTT.